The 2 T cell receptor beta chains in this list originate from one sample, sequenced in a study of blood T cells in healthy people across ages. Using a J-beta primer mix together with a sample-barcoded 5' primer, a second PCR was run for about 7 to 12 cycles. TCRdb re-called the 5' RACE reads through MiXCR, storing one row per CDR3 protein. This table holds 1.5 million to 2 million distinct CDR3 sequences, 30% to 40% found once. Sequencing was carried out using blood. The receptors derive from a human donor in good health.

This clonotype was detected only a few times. CDR3: CASSVAGGPPYEQYF. Here the CDR3 DNA reads TGTGCCAGCAGCGTAGCTGGGGGACCCCCCTACGAGCAGTACTTC. The V and J genes are TRBV9 and TRBJ2-7; D possibly uses TRBD1 or TRBD2 (5 bases each). V lost 0 bases, J lost 2 bases, and 12 bases lay in between. From germline, CDR1 is SGDLS and CDR2 YYNGEE. The CDR3 runs 15 residues.

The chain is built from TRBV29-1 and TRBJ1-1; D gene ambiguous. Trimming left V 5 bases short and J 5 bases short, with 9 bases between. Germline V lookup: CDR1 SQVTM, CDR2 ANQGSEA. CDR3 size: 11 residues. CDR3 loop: CSVTGSTEAFF. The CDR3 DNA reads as TGCAGCGTTACTGGGTCGACTGAAGCTTTCTTT.